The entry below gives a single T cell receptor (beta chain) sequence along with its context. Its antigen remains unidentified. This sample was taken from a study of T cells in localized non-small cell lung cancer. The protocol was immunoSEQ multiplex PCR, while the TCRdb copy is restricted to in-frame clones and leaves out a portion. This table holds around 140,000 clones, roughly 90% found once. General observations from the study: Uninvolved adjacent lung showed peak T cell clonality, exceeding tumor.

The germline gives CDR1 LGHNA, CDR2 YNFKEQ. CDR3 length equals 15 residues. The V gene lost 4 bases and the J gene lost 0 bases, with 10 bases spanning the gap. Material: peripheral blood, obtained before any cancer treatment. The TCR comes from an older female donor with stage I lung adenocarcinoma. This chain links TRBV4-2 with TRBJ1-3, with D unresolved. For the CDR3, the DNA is TGTGCCAGCAGCCCCGGGCCTACCTCTGGAAACACCATATATTTT. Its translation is CASSPGPTSGNTIYF.